The clone carrying this T cell receptor (beta chain) was found a few times. Germline V CDR1 and CDR2: SGHNT, YYREEE (reference sequence). The CDR3 is 15 residues long. The ends lost 3 bases at V and 7 bases at J; junction bases unmatched: 7. The data were taken from a study of blood T cell repertoires in COVID-19. Whole-study context: Specimens from acute and convalescent COVID-19 originated in the United States, Italy and Spain. Sources were T cells, B-cell-depleted T cells, or PBMCs; the material itself was cDNA or gDNA.

Per the original data handling: Nucleated cell number was recorded as an estimate derived from reference gene primer amplification. Using immunoSEQ multiplex PCR, the repertoire was profiled, and TCRdb retains in-frame clones only, with some absent. D and trimming come from the DNA, and the V and J calls and clone size come from that table. This sample has roughly 100,000 clones; around 80% occur once, and the top ten carry 20% to 25%. This TCR was sampled from a man aged 65 to 79 with active or convalescent COVID-19. The rearrangement links TRBV5-4 to TRBJ1-6; 7 bases fit TRBD1. Source material: peripheral blood. CDR3 amino acids: CASSSPTGPNSPLHF. In nucleotides, the CDR3 is TGTGCCAGCAGCTCCCCGACAGGGCCCAATTCACCCCTCCACTTT.